This TCR beta chain came from a study of vaccination effects on CD4 cells after COVID-19 (dated by TCRdb to between 2021 and 2024). For context, the study as a whole: Across the study, the median time from the second dose to post-vaccine sampling was 72 days (range 14 to 241). Altogether, some 10 COVID-19 convalescent patients and a few SARS-CoV-2-naive healthy vaccine recipients made up the full study. In both COVID-19 convalescent patients and infection-naive vaccine recipients, the study compared SARS-CoV-2 spike-specific CD4+ TCR repertoires from before mRNA vaccination with those from after it. In the study, cultures from other donors were sequenced using the Oncomine TCR Beta short-read assay on an Illumina iSeq 100. What the authors observed across the whole study: Limitations of the study were the small number of convalescent patients and the absence of early post-infection timepoints. Among healthy vaccine recipients, nearly all vaccine-induced clones were SARS-CoV-2 mono-reactive, and just 1 of 255 was cross-reactive with common cold coronaviruses. At late post-vaccination timepoints, both infection-induced and vaccine-induced clones showed marked clonal contraction, consistent with waning T cell responses.

In the ViraFEST assay, PBMC were stimulated with viral peptide pools, and TCR sequencing was then used to find antigen-specific CD4+ T cell clonotypes based on their expansion. After less than eleven days of culture, CD4+ T cells were isolated with the EasySep CD4+ T cell isolation kit. Two doses of either the BNT162b2 or the mRNA-1273 mRNA SARS-CoV-2 vaccine were administered to participants. Negative nucleocapsid antibody results before and after vaccination confirmed that the healthy vaccine recipients had no prior SARS-CoV-2 infection. Each well held 1.5 million to 2 million PBMC cultured in IMDM containing roughly 4.9% human AB serum, 10 IU/ml IL-2 and gentamicin, along with approximately 10 ug/ml peptides. Half of the culture medium was replaced with fresh IL-2-containing medium on days 3 and 7. Unless noted otherwise, every peptide stimulation condition was cultured in triplicate wells. PBMC were separated from whole blood using Ficoll-Paque Plus gradient centrifugation and were then either cryopreserved at -140C or used fresh. The overlapping peptide pools covered the spike proteins of SARS-CoV-2 as well as those of the common cold coronaviruses HCoV-NL63, HCoV-OC43 and HCoV-229E. The QIAamp micro DNA kit was used to extract genomic DNA from the cultured CD4+ T cells.

Library construction relied on the immunoSEQ multiplex PCR assay. DNA from the cultured and isolated CD4+ T cells underwent TCR beta CDR3 sequencing. The authors processed their data as follows. Non-productive TCR sequences were discarded, and reads were trimmed to the CDR3 region, with only CDR3s of 7 or more amino acids retained. The MANAFEST web app was used to identify antigen-specific clonotypes by comparing expansion in peptide wells with expansion in reference cultures. Positive clones required FDR<0.05 expansion versus reference and all other wells, odds ratio above 5, and frequency above 0.1% in two replicate wells. Cross-reactive clonotypes were defined as significantly expanded in SARS-CoV-2 spike wells and in at least one common cold coronavirus spike condition. CDR3 similarity was assessed by Levenshtein distance using the stringdist R package, and unrooted trees were constructed with ape in R 3.6.1. What TCRdb holds here is the immuneACCESS table cut down to in-frame rearrangements. Part of the clones is not present; checked against another copy, under half of the missing clones reflect an unresolved V gene, and the others are unexplained. V and J calls and clone size are as listed in that table; D and trimming were resolved from the DNA. A total of roughly 68,000 clones appear in this sample, about 74% of them only once. In total, the top ten clones hold approximately 1.5% of the sample.

For this clone: This clone's antigen is unknown. Base qualities are not provided; no much larger clone lies one nucleotide away.

The germline V gene (reference sequence) supplies CDR1 DFQATT and CDR2 SNEGSKA. The CDR3 numbers 18 residues from cysteine through phenylalanine. The read is trimmed to its CDR3 DNA, 54 bases read in frame from base 1. V trim: 3 bases; J trim: 5 bases; unmatched bases: 14. This chain joins TRBV20-1 to TRBJ2-2, with 11 bases aligning to TRBD2. The sequence derives from a human donor who received a COVID-19 vaccine. The material sequenced was CD4+ T cells from PBMCs cultured with HCoV-229E spike peptides, taken after COVID-19 vaccination. The cell subset or site label here, explained by the study, means: HCoV-229E spike overlapping peptide pool stimulation. The CDR3 region has the sequence CSASHRTHSGGGTGELFF. The nucleotides read TGCAGTGCTAGTCACCGTACACATAGCGGGGGGGGAACCGGGGAGCTGTTTTTT.